Listed below are T cell receptor beta chains from one sample, sequenced in a study of monozygotic twins with cystic fibrosis. TCRdb's table, derived via immunoSEQ multiplex PCR, lists solely in-frame clones and lacks some. The sample carries around 30,000 clones, over 75% recorded once. Sequencing was done on a sample of blood. All receptors derive from a girl aged 2 to 10 with cystic fibrosis. Both conserved end residues are part of each CDR3.

V	length	J	CDR3
TRBV6-6	13	TRBJ2-7	CASSYRDIYEQYF
TRBV25-1	14	TRBJ1-1	CASIQWGLETEAFF
TRBV4-2	15	TRBJ2-2	CASSQTSGGAGELFF
TRBV5-4	13	TRBJ2-7	CASSSTNSYEQYF
TRBV25-1	13	TRBJ1-2	CASSALQGLGYTF
TRBV9	15	TRBJ2-5	CASSVGSAVGETQYF
TRBV18	13	TRBJ2-3	CASSPTSTDTQYF
TRBV5-1	14	TRBJ2-3	CASSHRGSTDTQYF
TRBV9	14	TRBJ1-1	CASSAGDRNTEAFF
TRBV5-5	13	TRBJ1-2	CASSEGTRYGYTF
TRBV7-8	18	TRBJ2-5	CASSLPVGDQGYRGEQYF
TRBV7-6	12	TRBJ1-2	CASSLDTTGYTF
TRBV10-1	14	TRBJ2-7	CASSARTGFYEQYF
TRBV7-9	13	TRBJ2-7	CASSWQGTYEQYF
TRBV30	13	TRBJ1-1	CAWSSPGNTEAFF
TRBV30	14	TRBJ2-3	CAWTLGSGADTQYF
TRBV4-2	17	TRBJ1-5	CASSQALKGVSNQPQHF
TRBV5-1	12	TRBJ1-2	CASSLSNYGYTF
TRBV5-5	15	TRBJ2-1	CASSLVGQGLDEQFF
TRBV7-3	16	TRBJ2-7	CASSPRSRDRSYEQYF
TRBV9	14	TRBJ2-7	CASSGGGIGSEQYF
TRBV20-1	9	TRBJ1-1	CSARGAAFF
TRBV4-1	11	TRBJ1-2	CASSLGDGYTF
TRBV15	18	TRBJ1-2	CATSRGPGTGGVNYGYTF
TRBV7-2	13	TRBJ2-5	CASSGRDQETQYF
TRBV5-3	16	TRBJ1-6	CARSSGGQPYNSPLHF
TRBV11-1	15	TRBJ1-2	CASSEHESGRQGYTF
TRBV13	17	TRBJ2-3	CASSLEEAPPSTDTQYF
TRBV30	12	TRBJ1-2	CAWSVSNYGYTF
TRBV11-2	14	TRBJ1-2	CASGTGASNYGYTF
TRBV30	15	TRBJ1-2	CAWYAAPTWVYGYTF
TRBV4-2	13	TRBJ2-5	CASSQGQIETQYF
TRBV19	14	TRBJ2-5	CASSMSAREETQYF
TRBV6-6	16	TRBJ2-5	CASSPLAGGPQETQYF
TRBV5-1	15	TRBJ2-7	CASSLFPPPTEEQYF
TRBV10-1	13	TRBJ2-7	CASSEGRNDEQYF
TRBV18	16	TRBJ2-5	CASSPRPGLEGETQYF
TRBV5-4	15	TRBJ1-1	CASSLFGTSNTEAFF
TRBV7-2	17	TRBJ2-7	CASSRIANNGLLYEQYF
TRBV7-9	19	TRBJ2-5	CASSLAGGERGRESETQYF
TRBV30	11	TRBJ2-1	CAWNWAGVLFF
TRBV7-2	12	TRBJ2-7	CASSLHAPEQYF
TRBV7-2	14	TRBJ1-1	CASSLPGGSTEAFF
TRBV4-3	13	TRBJ2-1	CASSQASRGEQFF
TRBV2	14	TRBJ1-6	CASRQVTYNSPLHF
TRBV5-1	16	TRBJ2-5	CASSSTTRLGEETQYF
TRBV7-2	16	TRBJ2-5	CASSDRDRGYQETQYF
TRBV21-1	15	TRBJ2-1	CASSNPGQVINEQFF
TRBV6-5	14	TRBJ1-6	CASSYGTGFSPLHF
TRBV30	16	TRBJ2-6	CAWRDRGFGGANVLTF
TRBV4-3	14	TRBJ1-4	CASSLRWGDEKLFF
TRBV9	14	TRBJ1-2	CASSGQGQNYGYTF
TRBV30	12	TRBJ2-7	CAWSETSYEQYF
TRBV25-1	14	TRBJ1-2	CASSVGVGGYGYTF
TRBV18	15	TRBJ1-1	CASSPQQGTNTEAFF